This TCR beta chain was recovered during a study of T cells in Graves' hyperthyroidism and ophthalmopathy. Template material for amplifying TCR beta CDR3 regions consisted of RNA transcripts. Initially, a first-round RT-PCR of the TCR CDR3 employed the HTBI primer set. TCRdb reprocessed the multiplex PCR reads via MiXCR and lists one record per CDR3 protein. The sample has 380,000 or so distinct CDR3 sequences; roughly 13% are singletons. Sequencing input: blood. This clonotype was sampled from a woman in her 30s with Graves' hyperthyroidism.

The CDR3, as DNA: TGTGCCTGGAGCCCCTCCCCCTTCGGGGAAGGGGAGCTGTTTTTT. Its protein product is CAWSPSPFGEGELFF. The chain joins TRBV30 to TRBJ2-2; tentative D call: TRBD2 (5 bases). V was shortened by 3 bases and J by 8 bases, with 19 bases between the two germline ends. Germline V gene lookup returns CDR1 GTSNPN and CDR2 SVGIG (reference sequence). This CDR3 contains 15 residues.